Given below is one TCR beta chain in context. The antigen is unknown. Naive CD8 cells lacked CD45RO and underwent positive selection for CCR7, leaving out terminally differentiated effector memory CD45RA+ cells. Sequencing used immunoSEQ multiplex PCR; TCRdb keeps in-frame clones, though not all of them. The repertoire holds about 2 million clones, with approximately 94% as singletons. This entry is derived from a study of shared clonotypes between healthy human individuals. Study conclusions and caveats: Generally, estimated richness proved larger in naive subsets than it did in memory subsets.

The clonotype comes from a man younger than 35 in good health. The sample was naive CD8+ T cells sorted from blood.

The CDR3 loop reads CATQLPYGYTF. The CDR3 DNA follows: TGTGCCACCCAGCTCCCCTATGGCTACACCTTC. The chain couples TRBV6-1 to TRBJ1-2; the D is unclear. Deletions cut 10 bases from V and 4 bases from J, with 10 bases between. Germline loops: CDR1 MNHNS, CDR2 SASEGT. The CDR3 consists of 11 residues.